The 21 T cell receptor beta chains below come from one sample, sequenced in a study of tumor-infiltrating lymphocytes in primary liver carcinoma. A primer matching the constant region was used to make TCR beta cDNA from approximately 520 ng of total RNA. Slightly modified ARM-PCR with three nested multiplex PCR rounds yielded TCR beta libraries. Rounds one and two of PCR, each of roughly 10 cycles, were primed with TRBV1-TRBV30 forward primers and a C-beta reverse primer. MiXCR, run by TCRdb on the multiplex PCR reads, gives a single entry per CDR3 protein. The sample yields 100,000 to 150,000 distinct CDR3 sequences, 64% seen once. Both RNA and DNA were isolated together from about 21-30 mg of bulk tissue that had not been sorted. Specimen: liver tumor tissue from sampling region 3. Subset specified: tumor region T3, left-lateral pole. The receptors originated from a woman in her sixties or seventies with primary liver carcinoma and hepatitis B virus infection.

This clonotype is termed large. The V call is TRBV11-2, the J call TRBJ2-7; TRBD2 matches 8 bases. The CDR3 contains 18 residues. The trim removed 0 bases at V and 2 bases at J, leaving 12 bases unmatched. In germline, CDR1 is SGHAT, CDR2 FQNNGV. The CDR3 spells CASSLDWVSLAGPYEQYF. Here the CDR3 DNA reads TGTGCCAGCAGCTTAGATTGGGTCAGTCTAGCGGGTCCCTACGAGCAGTACTTC.

Notes on this clonotype: It may be a read error: a sequence one base away is much more abundant. Since the CDR3 does not end with the conserved phenylalanine or tryptophan, this likely comes from a read error. This chain connects TRBV7-9 to TRBJ2-7; 9 bases match TRBD2. Trimming at V came to 7 bases and at J to 4 bases, leaving 5 bases not matched to a gene. CDR3 length equals 13 residues. The germline CDR1 and CDR2 sequences are SEHNR and FQNEAQ (reference sequence). CDR3 nucleotides: TGTGCCAGCACGACTAGCGGTAAATACGAGCAGTACCTC. Its translation is CASTTSGKYEQYL.

On this clonotype: It may be a read error: a sequence one base away is much more abundant. The chain has TRBV29-1 and TRBJ2-3; TRBD2 matches at 11 bases. The CDR3 is made up of 15 amino acids. Germline V lookup: CDR1 SQVTM, CDR2 ANQGSEA. The CDR3 region is CSVAGTSGSTDAQYF. CDR3 in DNA: TGCAGCGTTGCTGGGACTAGCGGCAGCACAGATGCGCAGTATTTT.

Of note for this clonotype: The junction does not match germline at one end; this may be a read error. The J gene is TRBJ2-1, the V gene TRBV11-2, with unresolved D. The CDR3 is made up of 12 amino acids. CDR1 and CDR2 from the germline V gene are SGHAT and FQNNGV. CDR3 in DNA: TGTGCCAGTAGCTTAGTAACAATAGAGCACTTCTTC. This gives the protein CASSLVTIEHFF. Using reference TRBV11-2 and TRBJ2-1 for the parts outside the CDR3, the full variable domain is EAGVAQSPRYKIIEKRQSVAFWCNPISGHATLYWYQQILGQGPKLLIQFQNNGVVDDSQLPKDRFSAERLKGVDSTLKIQPAKLEDSAVYLCASSLVTIEHFFGPGTRLTVL.

As to this clonotype: This may be a read error: a much more frequent sequence differs by one nucleotide. Here the CDR3 omits its conserved ending phenylalanine or tryptophan, so a read error is the likely source. In DNA form, the CDR3 reads TGTGCCAGCAATTCCGGGACCAAAGCTTTCTAT. Translated: CASNSGTKAFY. The V gene is TRBV25-1, the J gene TRBJ1-1; D perhaps matches TRBD1 (5 bases). Germline V gene data show CDR1 as MGHDK and CDR2 as SYGVNS. The CDR3 totals 11 residues. The ends were cut back, 7 bases at V and 9 bases at J, with 12 bases in the middle.

On this clonotype itself: Germline and junction disagree at one end, which may indicate a read error. J is TRBJ1-1 and V is TRBV6-5; 9 positions match TRBD1. CDR3 length: 16 amino acids. Germline assignment: CDR1 MNHEY and CDR2 SVGAGI. The CDR3 bases are TGTACCAGCAGTTTGGGACAGGGAGTTGGAGTGACTGAAGCTTTCTTT. Amino acids: CTSSLGQGVGVTEAFF.

This clonotype came up many times. This sequence joins TRBV4-2 and TRBJ2-7; 11 bases match TRBD2. Germline trimming cut 0 bases from V and 4 bases from J; bases unmatched to any gene: 2. Germline V lookup: CDR1 LGHNA, CDR2 YNFKEQ. This CDR3 has 15 amino acids. As DNA, the CDR3 is TGTGCCAGCAGCCAAGATGCTAGCGGGAGGTACGAGCAGTACTTC. It specifies CASSQDASGRYEQYF.

As to this clonotype: The junction departs from the called germline gene at one end, perhaps through a read error. The V gene is TRBV5-1, the J gene TRBJ1-1, with a tentative D call TRBD1 (5 bases). CDR1 is SGHRS and CDR2 is YFSETQ in the germline V gene. The CDR3 spans 14 residues. CDR3 loop: CASSSGTVNTEAIF. As DNA, the CDR3 is TGCGCCAGCAGCTCCGGGACGGTGAACACTGAAGCTATCTTT.

Of note for this clonotype: This may be a read error, as it is one base from a much larger clone. The chain is built from TRBV12-3 or TRBV12-4 and TRBJ2-6; 10 bases align to TRBD1. This CDR3 has 15 amino acids. With V trimmed by 7 bases and J by 8 bases, 8 bases remained unmatched. The DNA for the CDR3 is TGTGCCAGCAATGTGACAGGGGGCCGATCCAACGTCCTGACTTTC. It specifies CASNVTGGRSNVLTF.

This clonotype was picked up a small number of times. The junction differs from germline at one of its ends, possibly a read error. The chain recombines TRBV12-3 or TRBV12-4 with TRBJ1-5; D is undetermined. This CDR3 is built from 13 residues. CDR3 coding DNA: TGTGCCAGTAGTTCATGGAGCAATCAGCCCCAGCATTTT. It encodes CASSSWSNQPQHF.

This clonotype has just a few counts. The chain employs TRBV5-1 and TRBJ1-2; a weak D match, TRBD1 (6 bases). V lost 0 bases and J lost 0, with 24 bases in between. CDR1 is SGHRS and CDR2 is YFSETQ in the germline V gene. The CDR3 totals 20 residues. The DNA of the CDR3 is TGCGCCAGCAGCTTGGACCGCTACTCTAGACAGGAATTTTCTAACTATGGCTACACCTTC. It specifies CASSLDRYSRQEFSNYGYTF.

In the case of this clonotype: Sequence at one end of the junction differs from germline and may be a read error. This rearrangement joins TRBV6-2 or TRBV6-3 to TRBJ2-2; D perhaps matches TRBD2 (6 bases). The CDR3 contains 14 residues. Germline V lookup: CDR1 MNHEY, CDR2 SVGEGT. The CDR3 is CAGGGVLNTEELFF. Written as DNA, the CDR3 is TGTGCTGGTGGCGGGGTACTGAACACCGAGGAGCTGTTTTTT.

Worth noting for this clonotype: Mismatch with germline at one junction end may stem from a read error. This chain uses TRBV12-3 or TRBV12-4 with TRBJ1-5; 7 nucleotides agree with TRBD1. CDR3 length: 14 residues. The CDR3 loop is CASTPDRENQPQHF. The CDR3 DNA is TGTGCCAGCACGCCTGACAGGGAGAATCAGCCTCAGCATTTT.

As to this clonotype: Sequence at one end of the junction differs from germline and may be a read error. The chain uses TRBV6-2 or TRBV6-3 and TRBJ2-7; possible D gene TRBD2, 5 bases. This CDR3 spans 13 amino acids. Germline V gives CDR1 MNHEY, CDR2 SVGEGT. As DNA, the CDR3 is TGTGCCATCAGTTACTTTCTAGCCGGCGAACAGTACTTC. Translating it yields CAISYFLAGEQYF.

This clonotype occurred a few times. J is TRBJ2-5 and V is TRBV20-1, with D unresolved. Per germline, CDR1 DFQATT and CDR2 SNEGSKA (reference sequence). The V and J ends lost 6 bases and 2 bases respectively, with 10 bases between them. The CDR3 loop spans 12 amino acids. CDR3 nucleotide sequence: TGCAGTGCCAGGACGGCTCAAGAGACCCAGTACTTC. It is translated as CSARTAQETQYF.

This clonotype was recorded many times. The chain is built from TRBV5-6 and TRBJ1-1; D not certain. The CDR3 covers 15 residues. Per germline, CDR1 SGHDT and CDR2 YYEEEE. The V end was cut by 3 bases, the J end by 0 bases, with 12 bases between. CDR3 nucleotide sequence: TGTGCCAGCAGCTATGGTCCAAGTCTGAACACTGAAGCTTTCTTT. Translation: CASSYGPSLNTEAFF.

With respect to this clonotype: A junction end diverges from the germline sequence, so it may reflect a read error. This sequence joins TRBV5-6 and TRBJ2-1; 8 bases are shared with TRBD2. Looked up from germline, CDR1 is SGHDT and CDR2 is YYEEEE. The length of the CDR3 is 16 residues. The chain's CDR3 is CANSDRSGSSFNEQFF. The CDR3 DNA reads TGTGCCAACAGCGACCGAAGCGGGAGCTCCTTCAATGAGCAGTTCTTC.

This clonotype has at least ten counts. Its ends do not fully match the called genes, so a read error is possible. The V call is TRBV5-1, the J call TRBJ2-1, with D tentatively TRBD2 (5 bases). Germline V gene data show CDR1 as SGHRS and CDR2 as YFSETQ. This CDR3 is 15 amino acids long. This CDR3 reads CASSLGWESSNEQFF. The CDR3 DNA follows: TGCGCCAGCAGCTTGGGGTGGGAGTCCTCCAATGAGCAGTTCTTC.

Turning to this clonotype: A read error is possible here, since a much larger clone lies one base away. The J gene is TRBJ2-7, the V gene TRBV7-8; TRBD2 matches 9 bases. The CDR3 totals 17 residues. CDR1 is SGHVS, CDR2 FQNEAQ, per germline. With V trimmed by 5 bases and J by 6 bases, 17 bases remained unmatched. CDR3: CASSARPGTSTSGEQYF. CDR3 sequence (DNA): TGTGCCAGCAGCGCGAGACCTGGGACTAGCACCTCAGGCGAGCAGTACTTC.

This clonotype was seen ten or more times. The gene calls are TRBV6-1 and TRBJ2-1; 10 bases match TRBD2. This CDR3 is built from 16 residues. The J segment lost 4 bases and the V segment lost 0 bases, leaving 3 bases of the junction unmatched. In germline, CDR1 is MNHNS, CDR2 SASEGT. The chain's CDR3 is CASSEALAGAYNEQFF. CDR3 coding DNA: TGTGCCAGCAGTGAAGCGCTAGCGGGGGCATACAATGAGCAGTTCTTC.

The chain links TRBV12-3 or TRBV12-4 to TRBJ1-5, with TRBD1 matching 7 bases. After removal of 2 bases from V and 9 bases from J, the junction contained 7 bases not matched to a gene. The length of the CDR3 is 14 residues. The CDR3 region is CASSLRYRGRPQHF. The DNA for the CDR3 is TGTGCCAGCAGTTTACGCTACAGGGGCCGGCCCCAGCATTTT.